Ten or more counts support the clone carrying this T cell receptor (beta chain). The sample comes from a study of blood T cells in healthy people across ages. V dropped 2 bases and J dropped 7 bases, with 6 bases sitting between them. The CDR3 contains 11 residues. CDR1 and CDR2 (germline): SNHLY, FYNNEI. With a J-beta primer mix and a sample-barcoded 5' primer, a second PCR ran about 7 to 11 cycles. TCRdb used MiXCR to reprocess the 5' RACE reads, holding one entry per CDR3 protein. The repertoire includes more than 900,000 distinct CDR3 sequences, approximately 25% of them detected once, and around 0.75% sits in the top ten. This same sample was also part of a study on T cells of mothers and their children.

The sample was blood. The gene calls are TRBV2 and TRBJ2-7; D uncertain. The sequence derives from a girl aged 2-10 years in good health. CDR3 loop: CASSELGEQYF. The CDR3 coding sequence is TGTGCCAGCAGTGAACTAGGGGAGCAGTACTTC.